This paragraph covers one T cell receptor beta chain sequence. Its target is not known. This record belongs to a study of post-analysis software for immune sequencing data. Study information: The courses of disease that were included comprised relapsing-remitting, secondary progressive and progressive-relapsing multiple sclerosis.

cDNA libraries of TCR beta carried unique molecular identifiers. About 500,000 cDNA molecules were obtained per 1 to 10 million input T cells. Each CDR3 protein gets one entry after TCRdb re-called the PCR reads with MiXCR. The sample carries fewer than 600,000 distinct CDR3 sequences, under 55% recorded once. Germline assignment: CDR1 SGHTA and CDR2 FQGNSA. The CDR3 has 19 residues. The J segment lost 2 bases and the V segment lost 0 bases, leaving 14 bases of the junction unmatched. General study findings and limits: When compared against controls, multiple sclerosis patients showed significantly lower normalized Chao1 diversity. Patients showed TRBV5-6, TRBV5-1 and TRBV20-1 among five TRBV segments more frequent than in controls.

The chain has TRBV7-2 and TRBJ2-7; TRBD2 agrees at 9 bases. This clonotype was obtained from a girl aged 5 to 17 with multiple sclerosis. Sequences were obtained from blood. This chain's CDR3 is CASSLAKGISGSDTYEQYF. Here the CDR3 DNA reads TGTGCCAGCAGCTTAGCTAAAGGGATTAGCGGGAGCGATACCTACGAGCAGTACTTC.